The rows below give T cell receptor beta chains drawn from one sample of a study of blood T cell repertoires in COVID-19. Sequencing was performed with immunoSEQ multiplex PCR; in TCRdb, only in-frame clones are kept and a portion is missing. The sample contains about 110,000 clones, over 80% of which appear only once. Material for sequencing was peripheral blood. Source of these receptors: an older woman with acute or convalescent COVID-19. Both conserved end residues are part of each CDR3. D genes are given only for firm matches. Size is omitted from some rows. Given values are once, few, many or a class for expanded clones.

cdr3_length,j_call,v_call,d_call,clone_size,cdr3_nt,cdr3_aa
18,TRBJ2-6,TRBV13,NA,NA,TGTGCCAGCAGCTTATTCGGAGGGACTCCCTCTGGGGCCAACGTCCTGACTTTC,CASSLFGGTPSGANVLTF
13,TRBJ2-5,TRBV5-1,TRBD2,NA,TGCGCCAGCAGCTTGGCTAGCGGAGAGACCCAGTACTTC,CASSLASGETQYF
13,TRBJ1-1,TRBV11-3,NA,NA,TGTGCCAGCAGCTTAGATGGCAGGGGTGAAGCTTTCTTT,CASSLDGRGEAFF
15,TRBJ1-6,TRBV28,TRBD1,NA,TGTGCCAGCAGCCCCGGGGACAGGGGACGTTCACCCCTCCACTTT,CASSPGDRGRSPLHF
15,TRBJ2-2,TRBV3-1/TRBV3-2,TRBD2,NA,TGTGCCAGCAGTAAGACTAGCGGGGTTAGCGGGGAGCTGTTTTTT,CASSKTSGVSGELFF
16,TRBJ2-1,TRBV19,NA,NA,TGTGCCAGTAGGCCCAACGGCAGGGGATCCGGCAATGAGCAGTTCTTC,CASRPNGRGSGNEQFF
12,TRBJ1-2,TRBV5-6,NA,NA,TGTGCCAGCAGCTCGGAGGGTGTAGGCTACACCTTC,CASSSEGVGYTF
17,TRBJ1-1,TRBV19,NA,NA,TGTGCCAGTAGTATTCTTGACGGTCGGGGTCATAACACTGAAGCTTTCTTT,CASSILDGRGHNTEAFF
16,TRBJ2-5,TRBV19,NA,NA,TGTGCCAGTAGTATTTTCGGAGGAATAATACAAGAGACCCAGTACTTC,CASSIFGGIIQETQYF
16,TRBJ1-5,TRBV6-2/TRBV6-3,NA,NA,TGTGCCAGCAGTTACGCCAGGGCTAGTTACAATCAGCCCCAGCATTTT,CASSYARASYNQPQHF
16,TRBJ2-5,TRBV28,TRBD1,NA,TGTGCCAGCAGTTTGTCGACAGGGGCCCTCAAAGAGACCCAGTACTTC,CASSLSTGALKETQYF
15,TRBJ2-3,TRBV2,TRBD2,NA,TGTGCCAGCAGTGAACGAGCGGGGGGCGCAGATACGCAGTATTTT,CASSERAGGADTQYF
16,TRBJ1-1,TRBV19,TRBD1,once,TGTGCCAGTAGTATAGGAGGCCAGGGGGAGAGCACTGAAGCTTTCTTT,CASSIGGQGESTEAFF
16,TRBJ2-2,TRBV6-2/TRBV6-3,TRBD2,NA,TGTGCCAGCAGTGACAGACTAGCGGGAAACACCGGGGAGCTGTTTTTT,CASSDRLAGNTGELFF
14,TRBJ1-1,TRBV29-1,NA,NA,TGCAGCGTTGTAGGGGCCTCTCGGCGCACTGAAGCTTTCTTT,CSVVGASRRTEAFF
13,TRBJ1-2,TRBV7-2,NA,NA,TGTGCCAGCAGCCCAGGGGTAAACTATGGCTACACCTTC,CASSPGVNYGYTF
15,TRBJ2-1,TRBV19,TRBD2,NA,TGTGCCAGTAGTATACGGGGGGGATGGAACAATGAGCAGTTCTTC,CASSIRGGWNNEQFF
15,TRBJ1-2,TRBV6-5,TRBD1,NA,TGTGCCAGCAGTCCCCGTGGGACAGACAACTATGGCTACACCTTC,CASSPRGTDNYGYTF
14,TRBJ1-6,TRBV27,TRBD1,NA,TGTGCCAGCAGTCGGGACAGGGGCAATTCACCCCTCCACTTT,CASSRDRGNSPLHF
14,TRBJ1-6,TRBV19,NA,NA,TGTGCCAGCTGCCTGAGGAACCAGAATTCACCCCTCCACTTT,CASCLRNQNSPLHF
14,TRBJ2-1,TRBV7-2,TRBD2,NA,TGTGCCAGCAGCTTAGCGCTTCGGACTAGCTATCACTTCTTC,CASSLALRTSYHFF
14,TRBJ1-2,TRBV7-9,TRBD1,NA,TGTGCCAGCAGCTTAGACCCGGGACAGATTGGCTACACCTTC,CASSLDPGQIGYTF
16,TRBJ2-2,TRBV11-3,TRBD1,NA,TGTGCCAGCAGGCAGGACAGGGAGTATGACACCGGGGAGCTGTTTTTT,CASRQDREYDTGELFF
12,TRBJ1-6,TRBV10-3,TRBD1,NA,TGTGCCATCAGGGGACAGGGTTTACCCCTCCACTTT,CAIRGQGLPLHF
16,TRBJ2-1,TRBV19,NA,NA,TGTGCCAGTAGTAGGCTCGAGGGTAATCTGCACAATGAGCAGTTCTTC,CASSRLEGNLHNEQFF
14,TRBJ2-1,TRBV6-2/TRBV6-3,NA,medium-sized,TGTGCCAGCAGTCGGACTCTCTCCTACAATGAGCAGTTCTTC,CASSRTLSYNEQFF
15,TRBJ1-3,TRBV6-5,NA,NA,TGTGCCAGCAGTCGAGGGAGGGGCACTGGAAACACCATATATTTT,CASSRGRGTGNTIYF
13,TRBJ1-2,TRBV4-3,TRBD1,NA,TGCGCCAGCAGCCGGGACAGATACTATGGCTACACCTTC,CASSRDRYYGYTF
11,TRBJ2-7,TRBV28,NA,few,TGTGCCAGCAGTAACAGGTACGAGCAGTACTTC,CASSNRYEQYF
15,TRBJ2-5,TRBV30,TRBD1,NA,TGTGCCTGGAGCCCACCCAGGGGGTTAGGAGAGACCCAGTACTTC,CAWSPPRGLGETQYF
15,TRBJ2-2,TRBV7-9,TRBD2,few,TGTGCCAGCAGCTTATACAGCGGGGGCACCGGGGAGCTGTTTTTT,CASSLYSGGTGELFF
16,TRBJ2-2,TRBV6-2/TRBV6-3,TRBD2,NA,TGTGCCAGCAGTTACTCGATTAGCGGGGGGTCCGGGGAGCTGTTTTTT,CASSYSISGGSGELFF